Listed below are T cell receptor beta chains from one sample, sequenced in a study of blood T cell repertoires in COVID-19. Method: immunoSEQ multiplex PCR; TCRdb's copy keeps in-frame clones and lacks some. This sample has about 250,000 clones; approximately 90% occur once, and the top ten carry around 3.3%. Sequenced: peripheral blood. The receptors stem from a man aged 18 to 30 with active or convalescent COVID-19. CDR3s include the opening cysteine and the closing phenylalanine or tryptophan. Fields, in order: J gene, V gene, D gene, clone size, CDR3 DNA, CDR3 protein. D genes are given only for firm matches. The listing skips clone size in some rows; elsewhere it reads once, few, many or a size class.

J: TRBJ1-2
V: TRBV4-1
D: .
size: .
DNA: TGCGCCAGCAGCCAAGCCTACAAGATCCCAGTTTCGAGGGGAGGTAACTATGGCTACACCTTC
CDR3: CASSQAYKIPVSRGGNYGYTF

J: TRBJ1-1
V: TRBV5-4
D: .
size: once
DNA: TGTGCCAGCAGCCTAAACACTGAAGCTTTCTTT
CDR3: CASSLNTEAFF

J: TRBJ1-4
V: TRBV3-1/TRBV3-2
D: .
size: .
DNA: TGTGCCAGCAGCCCTAAACCCGGAGAGAAACTGTTTTTT
CDR3: CASSPKPGEKLFF

J: TRBJ1-2
V: TRBV6-4
D: TRBD1
size: .
DNA: TGTGCCAGCAGCATTGAGCCGACAGGGCTCTATGGCTACACCTTC
CDR3: CASSIEPTGLYGYTF

J: TRBJ1-1
V: TRBV18
D: TRBD1
size: .
DNA: TGTGCCAGCTCACCACGTACAGGGGGCGCTGAGGGCACTGAAGCTTTCTTT
CDR3: CASSPRTGGAEGTEAFF

J: TRBJ1-2
V: TRBV24-1
D: TRBD1
size: .
DNA: TGTGCCATATTACAGGGGCTATGGGGCTACACCTTC
CDR3: CAILQGLWGYTF

J: TRBJ2-7
V: TRBV14
D: .
size: .
DNA: TGTGCCAGCAGCCTCACAGGGTCCTACGAGCAGTACTTC
CDR3: CASSLTGSYEQYF

J: TRBJ1-2
V: TRBV6-5
D: TRBD1
size: .
DNA: TGTGCCAGCAGGCGTCAAGGGGGCTCCAGTGGCTACACCTTC
CDR3: CASRRQGGSSGYTF

J: TRBJ2-4
V: TRBV11-1
D: .
size: .
DNA: TGTGCCAGCAGCCTTATCGGAAGCGGGATTCAGTACTTC
CDR3: CASSLIGSGIQYF

J: TRBJ1-6
V: TRBV4-3
D: .
size: .
DNA: TGCGCCAGCAGCCAAGCGCCGGTTGATTCACCCCTCCACTTT
CDR3: CASSQAPVDSPLHF

J: TRBJ2-1
V: TRBV4-3
D: TRBD2
size: .
DNA: TGCGCCAGCAGCCAAGGACTAGCGGGAGAAGGTGATGAGCAGTTCTTC
CDR3: CASSQGLAGEGDEQFF

J: TRBJ2-1
V: TRBV30
D: .
size: .
DNA: TGTGCCTGGAAACAGCACGGGACTCCAATCTACAATGAGCAGTTCTTC
CDR3: CAWKQHGTPIYNEQFF

J: TRBJ2-1
V: TRBV6-4
D: .
size: .
DNA: TGTGCCAGCAGTGAAGGTACTAGTGGCGAGCAGTTCTTC
CDR3: CASSEGTSGEQFF

J: TRBJ2-3
V: TRBV11-2
D: .
size: .
DNA: TGTGCCAGCAGCTTAGTCGGCACTCAGGCAGATACGCAGTATTTT
CDR3: CASSLVGTQADTQYF

J: TRBJ2-3
V: TRBV5-1
D: TRBD1
size: .
DNA: TGCGCCAGCAGCTTGACAGGGGATGAAGCAGATACGCAGTATTTT
CDR3: CASSLTGDEADTQYF

J: TRBJ2-2
V: TRBV11-3
D: .
size: .
DNA: TGTGCCAGCAGCCCGGACAGCACCGGGGAGCTGTTTTTT
CDR3: CASSPDSTGELFF

J: TRBJ2-5
V: TRBV29-1
D: .
size: .
DNA: TGCAGCGCCATTCCCGGGCCAAAAAAGGGGGAGACCCAGTACTTC
CDR3: CSAIPGPKKGETQYF

J: TRBJ1-6
V: TRBV30
D: .
size: .
DNA: TGTGCCTGGACGTCGGGAAAAAATTCACCCCTCCACTTT
CDR3: CAWTSGKNSPLHF

J: TRBJ2-7
V: TRBV6-2/TRBV6-3
D: TRBD1
size: .
DNA: TGTGCCAGCAGTCGTGCGGGACAGGGGGCTCAGGAGCAGTACTTC
CDR3: CASSRAGQGAQEQYF

J: TRBJ1-4
V: TRBV27
D: .
size: .
DNA: TGTGCCAGCAGTCGACAGTACTCGGATGAAAAACTGTTTTTT
CDR3: CASSRQYSDEKLFF

J: TRBJ2-1
V: TRBV28
D: .
size: .
DNA: TGTGCCAGCACCTCCCTGGAGCGCAGGGGAAATGAGCAGTTCTTC
CDR3: CASTSLERRGNEQFF

J: TRBJ1-1
V: TRBV19
D: .
size: .
DNA: TGTGCCAGTAGTATAGTCGACCGCGGGAACACTGAAGCTTTCTTT
CDR3: CASSIVDRGNTEAFF

J: TRBJ1-1
V: TRBV7-3
D: .
size: once
DNA: TGTGCCAGCAGCTTATGGCCCCTCCAACAGGGAAGCGGAGGCACTGAAGCTTTCTTT
CDR3: CASSLWPLQQGSGGTEAFF

J: TRBJ2-7
V: TRBV29-1
D: TRBD2
size: .
DNA: TGCAGCGTTTCGGGAGGAGTCTACGAGCAGTACTTC
CDR3: CSVSGGVYEQYF

J: TRBJ1-4
V: TRBV2
D: TRBD1
size: .
DNA: TGTGCCAGCAGTGGGACAGGGAATGAAAAACTGTTTTTT
CDR3: CASSGTGNEKLFF

J: TRBJ1-1
V: TRBV7-3
D: .
size: .
DNA: TGTGCCAGCAGCTTAACCGGCAGGGGGAACACTGAAGCTTTCTTT
CDR3: CASSLTGRGNTEAFF

J: TRBJ1-3
V: TRBV6-5
D: TRBD1
size: .
DNA: TGTGCCAGCAGGTCGACAGGGTCTGGAAACACCATATATTTT
CDR3: CASRSTGSGNTIYF

J: TRBJ1-5
V: TRBV30
D: .
size: .
DNA: TGTGCCTGGAGTGTACGGGGGGGCTATAGCAATCAGCCCCAGCATTTT
CDR3: CAWSVRGGYSNQPQHF

J: TRBJ2-3
V: TRBV3-1/TRBV3-2
D: TRBD2
size: once
DNA: TGTGCCAGCAGCCAAGATTACGGACTAGAGGCCGATACGCAGTATTTT
CDR3: CASSQDYGLEADTQYF

J: TRBJ2-7
V: TRBV20-1
D: .
size: .
DNA: TGCAGTGCTAGTGGCCGCGCAGGGGACCCCTACGAGCAGTACTTC
CDR3: CSASGRAGDPYEQYF

J: TRBJ1-1
V: TRBV11-3
D: .
size: .
DNA: TGTGCCAGCAGCTTTACAGCCTTCGGGAACACTGAAGCTTTCTTT
CDR3: CASSFTAFGNTEAFF

J: TRBJ2-1
V: TRBV9
D: .
size: .
DNA: TGTGCCAGCAGCGTAGGTAGTAGTGAGCAGTTCTTC
CDR3: CASSVGSSEQFF

J: TRBJ1-1
V: TRBV7-9
D: .
size: .
DNA: TGTGCCAGCAGCTTCCCCGGCAGCGGGACTGAAGCTTTCTTT
CDR3: CASSFPGSGTEAFF

J: TRBJ1-1
V: TRBV9
D: TRBD1
size: .
DNA: TGTGCCAGCAGCGTAGGGACAGGGCAGAACACTGAAGCTTTCTTT
CDR3: CASSVGTGQNTEAFF

J: TRBJ1-2
V: TRBV13
D: TRBD1
size: once
DNA: TGTGCCAGCAGCCTACAGACAGGGGGAGGGATCGGCTATGGCTACACCTTC
CDR3: CASSLQTGGGIGYGYTF

J: TRBJ1-3
V: TRBV19
D: .
size: .
DNA: TGTGCCAGTAGTGTGGACAGAGCGCCTACCCAGGACACCATATATTTT
CDR3: CASSVDRAPTQDTIYF

J: TRBJ2-2
V: TRBV19
D: .
size: .
DNA: TGTGCCAGTAGTATAGTTGCGGGAAAAGCCGGGGAGCTGTTTTTT
CDR3: CASSIVAGKAGELFF

J: TRBJ2-1
V: TRBV7-3
D: TRBD2
size: .
DNA: TGTGCCAGCAGCTTCAGGACTAGCGGATACAATGAGCAGTTCTTC
CDR3: CASSFRTSGYNEQFF

J: TRBJ1-1
V: TRBV11-2
D: TRBD1
size: .
DNA: TGTGCCAGCAGCTTAGGACAGGGGCCTATGAACACTGAAGCTTTCTTT
CDR3: CASSLGQGPMNTEAFF

J: TRBJ1-2
V: TRBV6-5
D: TRBD1
size: .
DNA: TGTGCCAGCAGGCCGGGACAGGGGGTTCGCTACACCTTC
CDR3: CASRPGQGVRYTF

J: TRBJ2-1
V: TRBV11-2
D: .
size: .
DNA: TGTGCCAGCAGCTTAGGCCCGGGTGAGCAGTTCTTC
CDR3: CASSLGPGEQFF

J: TRBJ2-7
V: TRBV7-9
D: .
size: .
DNA: TGTGCCATCACAAGGGGGGTGGGGACAGTCTCCTACGAGCAGTACTTC
CDR3: CAITRGVGTVSYEQYF

J: TRBJ2-2
V: TRBV5-4
D: .
size: .
DNA: TGTGCCAGCAGTTCGCCCGATACAGGGAGCGGCACCGGGGAGCTGTTTTTT
CDR3: CASSSPDTGSGTGELFF

J: TRBJ1-1
V: TRBV5-1
D: .
size: .
DNA: TGCGCCAGCAGCTCTCAGGGGTACACTGAAGCTTTCTTT
CDR3: CASSSQGYTEAFF

J: TRBJ2-7
V: TRBV13
D: .
size: .
DNA: TGTGCCAGCAGCGGGGGCAGGGGATACGAGCAGTACTTC
CDR3: CASSGGRGYEQYF

J: TRBJ1-2
V: TRBV2
D: TRBD1
size: .
DNA: TGTGCCAGCACCCAAAGGGACAGAAGCGGAATAGGCTATGGCTACACCTTC
CDR3: CASTQRDRSGIGYGYTF

J: TRBJ2-5
V: TRBV15
D: .
size: .
DNA: TGTGCCACCAGCAGGACTCGGGCAGGGGGGAAAGAGACCCAGTACTTC
CDR3: CATSRTRAGGKETQYF

J: TRBJ1-2
V: TRBV19
D: .
size: .
DNA: TGTGCCAGTAGTATAGCATCAGGGGCACTGCTAAACTATGGCTACACCTTC
CDR3: CASSIASGALLNYGYTF

J: TRBJ2-2
V: TRBV9
D: .
size: .
DNA: TGTGCCAGCAGCATACGGGACGGGACTGGGGAGCTGTTTTTT
CDR3: CASSIRDGTGELFF

J: TRBJ1-2
V: TRBV19
D: TRBD1
size: .
DNA: TGTGCCAGTAGTGAAGGGGGACAGGGAGCGTATGGCTACACCTTC
CDR3: CASSEGGQGAYGYTF

J: TRBJ2-7
V: TRBV28
D: .
size: .
DNA: TGTGCCAGCAGTTTATCCCGGTCCTACGAGCAGTACTTC
CDR3: CASSLSRSYEQYF

J: TRBJ2-7
V: TRBV9
D: .
size: .
DNA: TGTGCCAGCAGCGTAGGGCAGACCTACGAGCAGTACTTC
CDR3: CASSVGQTYEQYF

J: TRBJ1-5
V: TRBV27
D: .
size: .
DNA: TGTGCCAGCAGTTTTTATCCCGCGGAGGGACCCCTAAATTCAGCCCAGCATTTT
CDR3: CASSFYPAEGPLNSAQHF

J: TRBJ2-1
V: TRBV7-6
D: TRBD2
size: once
DNA: TGTGCCAGCAGCTCAGGGACTAGCGGGGGGGCCGAGCAGTTCTTC
CDR3: CASSSGTSGGAEQFF

J: TRBJ1-3
V: TRBV4-1
D: .
size: .
DNA: TGCGCCAGCAGCCCCCTCGGACTCTCTGGAAACACCATATATTTT
CDR3: CASSPLGLSGNTIYF

J: TRBJ1-1
V: TRBV7-9
D: .
size: .
DNA: TGTGCCAGCAGGGAACAGGGTAGGCCTGAAGCTTTCTTT
CDR3: CASREQGRPEAFF

J: TRBJ2-1
V: TRBV18
D: .
size: .
DNA: TGTGCCAGCTCACCCAACCCGGGTGGTAACAATGAGCAGTTCTTC
CDR3: CASSPNPGGNNEQFF

J: TRBJ2-2
V: TRBV30
D: .
size: once
DNA: TGTGCCTGGAGTGTACGGGTAGGATACACCGGGGAGCTGTTTTTT
CDR3: CAWSVRVGYTGELFF

J: TRBJ2-3
V: TRBV5-1
D: TRBD1
size: .
DNA: TGCGCCAGCACAGGGGGTCGGAGCACAGATACGCAGTATTTT
CDR3: CASTGGRSTDTQYF

J: TRBJ1-1
V: TRBV18
D: .
size: .
DNA: TGTGCCAGTACAGGTCAAGCGAACACTGAAGCTTTCTTT
CDR3: CASTGQANTEAFF